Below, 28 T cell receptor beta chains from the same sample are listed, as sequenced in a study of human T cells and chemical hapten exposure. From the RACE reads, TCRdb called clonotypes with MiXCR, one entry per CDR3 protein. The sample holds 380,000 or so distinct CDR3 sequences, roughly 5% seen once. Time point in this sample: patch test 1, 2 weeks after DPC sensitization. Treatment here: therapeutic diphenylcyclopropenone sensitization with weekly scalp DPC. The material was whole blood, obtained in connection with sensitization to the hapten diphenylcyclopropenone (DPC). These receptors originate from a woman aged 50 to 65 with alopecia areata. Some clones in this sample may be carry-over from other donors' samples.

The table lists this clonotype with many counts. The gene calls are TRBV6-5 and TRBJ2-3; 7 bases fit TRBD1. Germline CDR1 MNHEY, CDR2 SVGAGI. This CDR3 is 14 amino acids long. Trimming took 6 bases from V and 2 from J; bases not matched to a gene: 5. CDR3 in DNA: TGTGCCAGCAGCCCCGGGACAGACACAGATACGCAGTATTTT. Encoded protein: CASSPGTDTDTQYF.

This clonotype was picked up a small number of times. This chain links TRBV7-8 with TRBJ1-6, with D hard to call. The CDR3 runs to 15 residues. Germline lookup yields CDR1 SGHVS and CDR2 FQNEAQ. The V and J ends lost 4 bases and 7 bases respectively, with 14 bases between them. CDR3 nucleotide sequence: TGTGCCAGCAGCTCCCAGGAGGGAAGGAATTCACCCCTCCACTTT. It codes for CASSSQEGRNSPLHF.

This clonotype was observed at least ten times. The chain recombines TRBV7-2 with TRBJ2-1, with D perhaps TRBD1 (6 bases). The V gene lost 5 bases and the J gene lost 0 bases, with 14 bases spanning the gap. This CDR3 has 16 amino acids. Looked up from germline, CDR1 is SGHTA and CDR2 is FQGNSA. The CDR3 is CASSGRQASSYNEQFF. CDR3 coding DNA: TGTGCCAGCAGCGGGCGACAGGCCAGCTCCTACAATGAGCAGTTCTTC. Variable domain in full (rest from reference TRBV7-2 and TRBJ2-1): GAGVSQSPSNKVTEKGKDVELRCDPISGHTALYWYRQSLGQGLEFLIYFQGNSAPDKSGLPSDRFSAERTGGSVSTLTIQRTQQEDSAVYLCASSGRQASSYNEQFFGPGTRLTVL.

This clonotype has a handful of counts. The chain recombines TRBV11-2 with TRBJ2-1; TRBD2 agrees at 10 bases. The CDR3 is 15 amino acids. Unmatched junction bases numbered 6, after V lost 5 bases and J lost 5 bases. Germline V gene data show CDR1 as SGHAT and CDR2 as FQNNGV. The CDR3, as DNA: TGTGCCAGCAGCCGTACTAGCGGGGCCGACAATGAGCAGTTCTTC. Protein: CASSRTSGADNEQFF.

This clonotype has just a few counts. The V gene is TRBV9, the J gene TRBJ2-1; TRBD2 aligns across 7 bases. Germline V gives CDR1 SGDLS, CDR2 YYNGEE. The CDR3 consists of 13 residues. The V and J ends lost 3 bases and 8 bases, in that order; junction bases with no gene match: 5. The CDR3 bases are TGTGCCAGCAGCGGCGGGGGTATGGATGAGCAGTTCTTC. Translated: CASSGGGMDEQFF.

CDR3: CASSRGTGGARGYGYTF. CDR3 DNA sequence: TGTGCCAGCAGCAGAGGTACAGGGGGCGCAAGGGGCTATGGCTACACCTTC. This chain uses TRBV27 with TRBJ1-2, with 9 bases matching TRBD1. Per the germline V gene, CDR1 is MNHEY and CDR2 is SMNVEV (reference sequence). V lost 6 bases and J lost 4; bases outside the gene matches: 15. This CDR3 spans 17 amino acids.

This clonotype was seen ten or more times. CDR3 sequence: CASRPSGTGYEQYF. The CDR3 nucleotides are TGTGCCAGCAGACCCTCGGGAACCGGCTACGAGCAGTACTTC. The gene calls are TRBV12-3 or TRBV12-4 and TRBJ2-7; perhaps TRBD2 as D (5 bases). V was trimmed by 6 bases and J by 3 bases, leaving 15 bases between them. The CDR3 sequence is 14 residues long.

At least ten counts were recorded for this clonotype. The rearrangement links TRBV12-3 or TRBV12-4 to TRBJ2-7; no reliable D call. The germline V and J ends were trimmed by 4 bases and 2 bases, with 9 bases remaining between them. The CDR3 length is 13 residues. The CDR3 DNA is TGTGCCAGCAGTTATGAGATAACCTACGAGCAGTACTTC. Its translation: CASSYEITYEQYF.

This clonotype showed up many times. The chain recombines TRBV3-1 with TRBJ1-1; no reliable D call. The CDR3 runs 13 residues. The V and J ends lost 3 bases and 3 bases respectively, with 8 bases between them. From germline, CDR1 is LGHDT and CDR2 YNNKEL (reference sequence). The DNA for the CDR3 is TGTGCCAGCAGCCAGATGGCTTACACTGAAGCTTTCTTT. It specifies CASSQMAYTEAFF.

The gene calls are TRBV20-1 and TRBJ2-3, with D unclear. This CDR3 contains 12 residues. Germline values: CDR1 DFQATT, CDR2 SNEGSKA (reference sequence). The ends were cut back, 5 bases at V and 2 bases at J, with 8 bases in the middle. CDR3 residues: CSAAGDTDTQYF. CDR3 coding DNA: TGCAGTGCTGCAGGCGACACAGATACGCAGTATTTT.

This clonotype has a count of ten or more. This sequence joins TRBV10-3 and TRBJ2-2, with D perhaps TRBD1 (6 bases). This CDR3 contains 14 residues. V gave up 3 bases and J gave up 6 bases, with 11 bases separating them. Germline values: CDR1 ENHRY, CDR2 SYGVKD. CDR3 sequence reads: CAISDYRVAGELFF. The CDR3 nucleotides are TGTGCCATCAGTGACTACAGGGTCGCCGGGGAGCTGTTTTTT.

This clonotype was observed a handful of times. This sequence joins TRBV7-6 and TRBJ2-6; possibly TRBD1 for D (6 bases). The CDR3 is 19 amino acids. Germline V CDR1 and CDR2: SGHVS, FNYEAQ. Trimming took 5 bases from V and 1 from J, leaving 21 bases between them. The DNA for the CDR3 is TGTGCCAGCAGCCCCAGATACCGATTGACAGGTTCTGGGGCCAACGTCCTGACTTTC. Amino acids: CASSPRYRLTGSGANVLTF.

CDR3: CASSEGQQGLGYTF. For the CDR3, the DNA is TGTGCCAGCAGTGAAGGACAGCAGGGACTTGGCTACACCTTC. The chain couples TRBV6-1 to TRBJ1-2; weak D call: TRBD1 (5 bases). V lost 1 base and J lost 7, with 13 bases in between. This CDR3 is built from 14 residues. Germline-derived CDR1 and CDR2 are MNHNS and SASEGT.

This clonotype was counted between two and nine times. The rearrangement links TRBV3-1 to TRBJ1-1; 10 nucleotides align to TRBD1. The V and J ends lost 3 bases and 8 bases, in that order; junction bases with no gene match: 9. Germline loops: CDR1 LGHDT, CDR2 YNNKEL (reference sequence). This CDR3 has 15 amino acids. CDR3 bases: TGTGCCAGCAGCCAGTGGGACAGGGGCTATACCGAAGCTTTCTTT. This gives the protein CASSQWDRGYTEAFF.

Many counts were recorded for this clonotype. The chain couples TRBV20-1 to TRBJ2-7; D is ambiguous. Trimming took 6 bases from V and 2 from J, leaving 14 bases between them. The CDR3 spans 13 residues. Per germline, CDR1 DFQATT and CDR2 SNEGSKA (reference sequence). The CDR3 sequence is CSATGPSTYEQYF. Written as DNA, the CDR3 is TGCAGTGCCACCGGCCCAAGCACCTACGAGCAGTACTTC.

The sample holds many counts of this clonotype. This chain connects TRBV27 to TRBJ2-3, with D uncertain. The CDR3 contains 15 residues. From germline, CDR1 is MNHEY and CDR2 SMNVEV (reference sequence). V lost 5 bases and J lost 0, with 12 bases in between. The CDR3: CASSKRAWSTDTQYF. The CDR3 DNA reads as TGTGCCAGCAGTAAGCGAGCATGGAGCACAGATACGCAGTATTTT.

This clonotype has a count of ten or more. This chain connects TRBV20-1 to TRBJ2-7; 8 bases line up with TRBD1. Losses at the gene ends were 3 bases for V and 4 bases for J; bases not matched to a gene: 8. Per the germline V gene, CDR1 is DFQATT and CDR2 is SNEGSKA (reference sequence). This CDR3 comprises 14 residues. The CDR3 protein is CSASLAGGLYEQYF. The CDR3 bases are TGCAGTGCTAGTCTGGCAGGGGGCTTATACGAGCAGTACTTC.

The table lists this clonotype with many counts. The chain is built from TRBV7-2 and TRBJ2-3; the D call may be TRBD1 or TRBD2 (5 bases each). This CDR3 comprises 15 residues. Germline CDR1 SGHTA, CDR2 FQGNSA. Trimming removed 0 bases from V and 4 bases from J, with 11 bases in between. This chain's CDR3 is CASSLAVGVADTQYF. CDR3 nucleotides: TGTGCCAGCAGCTTAGCGGTGGGGGTTGCAGATACGCAGTATTTT.

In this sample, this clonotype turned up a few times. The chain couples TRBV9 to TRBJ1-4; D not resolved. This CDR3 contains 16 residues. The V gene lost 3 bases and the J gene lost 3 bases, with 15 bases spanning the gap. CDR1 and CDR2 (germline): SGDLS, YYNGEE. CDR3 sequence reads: CASSDNPLSPNEKLFF. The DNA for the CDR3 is TGTGCCAGCAGCGACAACCCGCTATCCCCTAATGAAAAACTGTTTTTT.

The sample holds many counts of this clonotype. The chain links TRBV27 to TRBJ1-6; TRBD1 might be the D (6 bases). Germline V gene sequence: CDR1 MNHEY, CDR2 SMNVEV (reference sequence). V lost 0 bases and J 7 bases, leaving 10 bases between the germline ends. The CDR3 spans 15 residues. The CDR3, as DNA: TGTGCCAGCAGTTTATCGGGGCAGGGGAATTCACCCCTCCACTTT. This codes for CASSLSGQGNSPLHF.

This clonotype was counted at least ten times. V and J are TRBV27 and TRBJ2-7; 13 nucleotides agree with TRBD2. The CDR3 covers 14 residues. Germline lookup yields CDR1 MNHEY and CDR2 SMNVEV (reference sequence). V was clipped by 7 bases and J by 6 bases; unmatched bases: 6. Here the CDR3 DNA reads TGTGCCAGCAAAGGGCGACTAGCGGGAGGCGAGCAGTACTTC. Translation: CASKGRLAGGEQYF.

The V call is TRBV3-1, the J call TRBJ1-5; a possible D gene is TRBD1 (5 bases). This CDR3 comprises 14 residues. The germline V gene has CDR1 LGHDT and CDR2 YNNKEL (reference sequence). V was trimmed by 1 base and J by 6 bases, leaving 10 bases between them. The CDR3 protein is CASSQGSGRQPQHF. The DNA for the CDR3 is TGTGCCAGCAGCCAAGGATCAGGGCGTCAGCCCCAGCATTTT.

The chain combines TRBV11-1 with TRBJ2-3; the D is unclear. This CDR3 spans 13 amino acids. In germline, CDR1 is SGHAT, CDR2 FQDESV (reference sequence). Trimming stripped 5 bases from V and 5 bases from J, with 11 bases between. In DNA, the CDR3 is TGTGCCAGCAGCCCATCCTCGAGAGATACGCAGTATTTT. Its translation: CASSPSSRDTQYF.

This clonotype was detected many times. The CDR3 here is CASSQARDYGYTF. CDR3 nucleotides: TGTGCCAGCAGCCAAGCCCGGGACTATGGCTACACCTTC. The chain carries TRBV3-1 and TRBJ1-2; D gene ambiguous. Germline CDR1 is LGHDT and CDR2 is YNNKEL (reference sequence). With 1 base removed from V and 3 bases from J, the gap between germline ends came to 6 bases. The CDR3 totals 13 residues.

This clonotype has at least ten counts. This CDR3 reads CSVERGFAEAFF. CDR3 DNA sequence: TGCAGCGTTGAACGGGGGTTTGCTGAAGCTTTCTTT. This chain joins TRBV29-1 and TRBJ1-1; D is perhaps TRBD1 (5 bases). In germline, CDR1 is SQVTM, CDR2 ANQGSEA. V gave up 2 bases and J gave up 6 bases, with 10 bases separating them. This CDR3 is built from 12 residues.

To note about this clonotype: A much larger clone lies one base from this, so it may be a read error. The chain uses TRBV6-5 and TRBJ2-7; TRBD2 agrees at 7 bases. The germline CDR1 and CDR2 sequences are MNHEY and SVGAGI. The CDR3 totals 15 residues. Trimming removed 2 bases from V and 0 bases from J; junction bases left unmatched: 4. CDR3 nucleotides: TGTGCCAGCAGTTACAGAAGCGGGAACTCCTACGAGCAGTACTTC. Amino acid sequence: CASSYRSGNSYEQYF.

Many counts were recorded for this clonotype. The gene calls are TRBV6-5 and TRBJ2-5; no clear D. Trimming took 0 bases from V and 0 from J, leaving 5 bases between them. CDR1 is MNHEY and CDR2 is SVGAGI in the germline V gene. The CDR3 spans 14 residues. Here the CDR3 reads CASSYSEYQETQYF. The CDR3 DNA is TGTGCCAGCAGTTACTCGGAATACCAAGAGACCCAGTACTTC.

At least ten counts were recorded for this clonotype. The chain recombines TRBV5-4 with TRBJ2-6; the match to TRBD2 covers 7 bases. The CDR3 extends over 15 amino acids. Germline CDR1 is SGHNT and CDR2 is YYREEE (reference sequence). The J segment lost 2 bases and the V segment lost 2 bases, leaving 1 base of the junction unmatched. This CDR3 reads CASSLGRAGANVLTF. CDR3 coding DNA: TGTGCCAGCAGCTTAGGGAGGGCTGGGGCCAACGTCCTGACTTTC.